This T cell receptor (beta chain) was captured by sequencing in a study of CD8 T cells in Susac syndrome. Study in general: Among the sequenced Susac syndrome patients, roughly six had active disease while about 8 were in remission.

Peripheral blood CD8+ and CD4+ T cells were profiled by TCR beta sequencing. V lost 4 bases, J lost 4 bases, and 5 bases stayed unmatched. The CDR3 spans 14 residues. Per the germline V gene, CDR1 is DFQATT and CDR2 is SNEGSKA (reference sequence). Random-hexamer reverse transcription was applied to about 0.45 to 1 ug RNA. Amplification of TCR beta CDR3 across 54 Vbeta and 13 Jbeta was performed with immunoSEQ multiplex PCR. MiXCR, applied by TCRdb to the immunoSEQ multiplex PCR reads, yields one record per CDR3 protein. The table includes some 160,000 distinct CDR3 sequences, around 95% detected once.

What was sequenced was CD4+ T cells from PBMCs. This receptor was identified in a human donor with Susac syndrome. The J gene is TRBJ2-1, the V gene TRBV20-1, with TRBD2 matching over 9 bases. CDR3: CSAIGSGGYNEQFF. CDR3 in DNA: TGCAGTGCTATAGGTAGCGGGGGTTACAATGAGCAGTTCTTC.